A single T cell receptor (beta chain) is shown here with its context. This record comes from a study of blood T cell repertoires in COVID-19. Trimming took 10 bases from V and 8 from J, leaving 15 bases between them. This CDR3 has 12 amino acids. From germline, CDR1 is SGHAT and CDR2 FQNNGV. Per the original methods: Amplification of reference gene primers was used by the study to estimate nucleated cell counts. Method: immunoSEQ multiplex PCR; TCRdb's copy keeps in-frame clones and lacks some. Clonal size and the V and J genes are those of that table, whereas D and trimming came from the DNA. Among roughly 200,000 clones, 89% were seen once, and the ten largest hold under 2.5%. Donors were grouped by their self-reported clinical history.

The V gene is TRBV11-2, the J gene TRBJ2-4, with a tentative D call TRBD1 (5 bases). The TCR comes from a woman between 40 and 55 years old with acute COVID-19. Sequenced sample: PBMCs or T cells enriched from blood (not recorded which). This CDR3 reads CAITGTLDIQYF. The CDR3 nucleotides read TGTGCCATCACAGGTACCCTGGACATTCAGTACTTC. The variable domain in full, with the rest retrieved from reference TRBV11-2 and TRBJ2-4, is EAGVAQSPRYKIIEKRQSVAFWCNPISGHATLYWYQQILGQGPKLLIQFQNNGVVDDSQLPKDRFSAERLKGVDSTLKIQPAKLEDSAVYLCAITGTLDIQYFGAGTRLSVL.